One and the same sample provided the 27 T cell receptor beta chains below, sequenced in a study of OX40 agonist ivuxolimab in advanced cancers. Libraries were prepared by immunoSEQ multiplex PCR; TCRdb keeps only in-frame clonotypes and omits some of them. In the table there are about 24,000 clones, around 73% of which are singletons. Sequencing used CD4+ or CD8+ T cells sorted from blood, obtained in a trial of the OX40 agonist ivuxolimab. The receptors here all came from an adult with an advanced solid tumor such as melanoma, head and neck, liver or kidney cancer.

This chain uses TRBV7-2 with TRBJ1-2; 10 bases map to TRBD1. This CDR3 contains 15 residues. With V trimmed by 7 bases and J by 0 bases, 5 bases remained unmatched. Germline loops: CDR1 SGHTA, CDR2 FQGNSA. As DNA, the CDR3 is TGTGCCAGCACGGGACAGGGGAGTACTAACTATGGCTACACCTTC. Its protein product is CASTGQGSTNYGYTF. Using reference TRBV7-2 and TRBJ1-2 for the parts outside the CDR3, the full variable domain is GAGVSQSPSNKVTEKGKDVELRCDPISGHTALYWYRQSLGQGLEFLIYFQGNSAPDKSGLPSDRFSAERTGGSVSTLTIQRTQQEDSAVYLCASTGQGSTNYGYTFGSGTRLTVV.

The chain joins TRBV28 to TRBJ1-5; a weak D match, TRBD1 (6 bases). From germline, CDR1 is MDHEN and CDR2 SYDVKM. The CDR3 covers 13 residues. V lost 10 bases and J 7 bases, leaving 17 bases between the germline ends. The CDR3 nucleotides are TGTGCCAACCAGGGACATACTGGGCAGCCCCAGCATTTT. As protein: CANQGHTGQPQHF.

Only a few counts were recorded for this clone. The chain couples TRBV28 to TRBJ2-7; the D is unclear. The CDR3 has 14 amino acids. Trimming cost V 5 bases and J 7 bases, with 18 bases left between them. From germline, CDR1 is MDHEN and CDR2 SYDVKM. CDR3 sequence reads: CASSPTGSTKEQYF. CDR3 DNA sequence: TGTGCCAGCAGTCCTACCGGGTCTACTAAGGAGCAGTACTTC.

The V gene is TRBV4-2, the J gene TRBJ2-1, with a weak D call TRBD1 (5 bases). CDR1 and CDR2 from the germline V gene are LGHNA and YNFKEQ. This CDR3 is 13 amino acids long. The V end lost 0 bases, the J end lost 8 bases, and 8 bases lay between the germline ends. CDR3 amino acids: CASSQEGVHEQFF. CDR3 DNA: TGTGCCAGCAGCCAAGAAGGGGTCCATGAGCAGTTCTTC.

A few counts support this clone. V usage is TRBV7-3 and J usage is TRBJ1-2, with 10 nucleotides matching TRBD1. CDR1 SGHTA and CDR2 FQGTGA come from the germline V gene. V was clipped by 7 bases and J by 4 bases; unmatched bases: 9. The CDR3 is 15 amino acids. CDR3 amino acids: CASIPTGTGVYGYTF. The CDR3 DNA reads TGTGCCAGCATCCCCACTGGGACAGGGGTCTATGGCTACACCTTC.

A few counts support this clone. The V gene is TRBV7-2, the J gene TRBJ1-4; a weak D match, TRBD1 (5 bases). V was cut by 1 base and J by 8 bases, with 11 bases left in between. CDR1 and CDR2 (germline): SGHTA, FQGNSA. CDR3 length: 14 amino acids. DNA for the CDR3: TGTGCCAGCAGCTTAGGGGGTAGGGGAGAAAAACTGTTTTTT. This codes for CASSLGGRGEKLFF.

The V gene is TRBV19, the J gene TRBJ1-2; no definite D call. CDR3 size: 12 residues. Germline CDR1 reads LNHDA; CDR2 reads SQIVND (reference sequence). V was cut by 3 bases and J by 7 bases, with 9 bases left in between. The CDR3 nucleotides are TGTGCCAGTAGTATGGAACCCGGTGGCTACACCTTC. Translated: CASSMEPGGYTF.

This clone was observed a few times. The J gene is TRBJ1-2, the V gene TRBV7-9; D is undetermined. Between the trimmed V and J ends, which lost 5 bases and 4 bases, there was a span of 8 bases. Per germline, CDR1 SEHNR and CDR2 FQNEAQ (reference sequence). The CDR3 sequence is 12 residues long. The CDR3 sequence: CASSQDGYGYTF. The CDR3 nucleotides are TGTGCCAGCAGCCAGGACGGCTATGGCTACACCTTC.

The chain is built from TRBV18 and TRBJ1-4; a weak D match, TRBD1 (6 bases). The CDR3 covers 11 residues. Germline V gives CDR1 KGHSH, CDR2 LQKENI. V was trimmed by 5 bases and J by 14 bases, leaving 12 bases between them. DNA of the CDR3: TGTGCCAGCTCATCACAGGGTAGGCTGTTTTTT. This encodes CASSSQGRLFF.

The chain couples TRBV28 to TRBJ1-1, with D possibly matching TRBD1 (5 bases). Germline V gene lookup returns CDR1 MDHEN and CDR2 SYDVKM. The CDR3 covers 14 residues. The V end lost 3 bases, the J end lost 5 bases, and 13 bases lay between the germline ends. The chain's CDR3 is CASSFTGPRTEAFF. DNA of the CDR3: TGTGCCAGCAGTTTTACAGGACCAAGGACTGAAGCTTTCTTT.

The V call is TRBV28, the J call TRBJ2-1; perhaps TRBD1 as D (6 bases). V was pared by 4 bases and J by 4 bases, with 14 bases between. This CDR3 contains 15 residues. Germline V gene data show CDR1 as MDHEN and CDR2 as SYDVKM. The CDR3 region has the DNA TGTGCCAGCAGTTCCCCCGGACAGAAATACAATGAGCAGTTCTTC. This sequence encodes CASSSPGQKYNEQFF.

The genes are TRBV18 and TRBJ1-4; D is undetermined. The germline V gene encodes CDR1 KGHSH and CDR2 LQKENI. Between the trimmed V and J ends, which lost 3 bases and 0 bases, there was a span of 8 bases. The CDR3 totals 15 residues. The CDR3 DNA sequence: TGTGCCAGCTCACCTGGCACCGCAACTAATGAAAAACTGTTTTTT. This translates into CASSPGTATNEKLFF.

The rearrangement joins TRBV7-2 to TRBJ1-1; D gene uncertain. Germline CDR1 SGHTA, CDR2 FQGNSA. This CDR3 region has 14 residues. The V gene lost 0 bases and the J gene lost 0 bases, with 5 bases spanning the gap. The chain's CDR3 is CASSLAGMNTEAFF. DNA of the CDR3: TGTGCCAGCAGCTTAGCCGGTATGAACACTGAAGCTTTCTTT.

The rearrangement links TRBV30 to TRBJ2-3, with 12 bases matching TRBD2. The V and J ends lost 7 bases and 4 bases, in that order; junction bases with no gene match: 12. The CDR3 totals 16 residues. The V gene's germline CDR1 is GTSNPN and CDR2 SVGIG (reference sequence). The CDR3 DNA sequence: TGTGCCTACGGGCGCGGGCTAGCGGGAGGGTCAGATACGCAGTATTTT. Translated: CAYGRGLAGGSDTQYF.

The rearrangement links TRBV30 to TRBJ2-5, with a possible D match to TRBD1 (6 bases). Germline loops: CDR1 GTSNPN, CDR2 SVGIG (reference sequence). The CDR3 length is 11 residues. With 8 bases removed from V and 7 bases from J, the gap between germline ends came to 14 bases. The CDR3 DNA reads TGTGCCATCAGTACAGGGTTGACCCAGTACTTC. This codes for CAISTGLTQYF.

The genes are TRBV5-5 and TRBJ1-4, with D unresolved. CDR1 is SGHKS and CDR2 is YYEKEE in the germline V gene (reference sequence). This CDR3 region has 14 residues. V was shortened by 2 bases and J by 5 bases, with 10 bases between the two germline ends. In DNA, the CDR3 is TGTGCCAGCAGCTTTCGATCTCAAAATGAAAAACTGTTTTTT. As protein: CASSFRSQNEKLFF.

J is TRBJ2-7 and V is TRBV5-5; 13 bases match TRBD2. The junction had 7 bases not matched to a gene; V was cut back by 4 bases and J by 6 bases. Germline V gives CDR1 SGHKS, CDR2 YYEKEE (reference sequence). The CDR3 has 15 amino acids. CDR3 sequence (DNA): TGTGCCAGCAGCCGGGGACTAGCGGGACCCCTCGAGCAGTACTTC. It encodes CASSRGLAGPLEQYF.

The J gene is TRBJ2-2, the V gene TRBV7-8, with D possibly being TRBD2 (5 bases). CDR3 length: 18 residues. The V and J ends lost 5 bases and 4 bases respectively, with 23 bases between them. Germline V gene lookup returns CDR1 SGHVS and CDR2 FQNEAQ. This chain's CDR3 is CASSPDRIGEKGTGELFF. CDR3 coding DNA: TGTGCCAGCAGCCCCGATCGTATTGGGGAGAAGGGCACCGGGGAGCTGTTTTTT. The full variable domain, rest sourced from reference TRBV7-8 and TRBJ2-2, is GAGVSQSPRYKVAKRGQDVALRCDPISGHVSLFWYQQALGQGPEFLTYFQNEAQLDKSGLPSDRFFAERPEGSVSTLKIQRTQQEDSAVYLCASSPDRIGEKGTGELFFGEGSRLTVL.

This CDR3 is CASNAVRGIGNYGYTF. In nucleotides, the CDR3 is TGTGCCAGTAACGCTGTACGGGGAATCGGTAACTATGGCTACACCTTC. The chain has TRBV19 and TRBJ1-2; D is unresolved. The CDR3 has 16 residues. CDR1 LNHDA and CDR2 SQIVND come from the germline V gene (reference sequence). V lost 7 bases to trimming and J lost 1 base, with 19 bases between them.

V and J are TRBV4-1 and TRBJ2-2, with D possibly matching TRBD2 (6 bases). The CDR3 consists of 15 residues. The ends were cut back, 8 bases at V and 4 bases at J, with 17 bases in the middle. The germline gives CDR1 MGHRA, CDR2 YSYEKL. Here the CDR3 reads CASQPTRLVTGELFF. CDR3 in DNA: TGCGCCAGCCAGCCTACGCGACTAGTCACCGGGGAGCTGTTTTTT.

V is TRBV5-1 and J is TRBJ2-7; 8 bases map to TRBD1. This CDR3 spans 14 amino acids. V dropped 3 bases and J dropped 2; count of bases not matched to a gene: 4. CDR1 SGHRS and CDR2 YFSETQ come from the germline V gene. The CDR3 coding sequence is TGCGCCAGCAGCTCTGACAGGGGCCCCTACGAGCAGTACTTC. Translation gives CASSSDRGPYEQYF.

The chain has TRBV9 and TRBJ1-3; D remains unclear. CDR1 and CDR2 from the germline V gene are SGDLS and YYNGEE. This CDR3 comprises 17 residues. V was trimmed by 0 bases and J by 8 bases, leaving 21 bases between them. The CDR3 sequence is CASSVAGRQPGMDTIYF. CDR3 in DNA: TGTGCCAGCAGCGTAGCTGGAAGGCAGCCGGGGATGGACACCATATATTTT.

The CDR3 spells CASSGLAGGPDTQYF. In DNA form, the CDR3 reads TGTGCCAGCAGTGGACTAGCGGGGGGGCCAGATACGCAGTATTTT. The chain is built from TRBV6-1 and TRBJ2-3; TRBD2 aligns across 14 bases. This CDR3 region has 15 residues. With V trimmed by 4 bases and J by 4 bases, 1 base remained unmatched. Germline V gene data show CDR1 as MNHNS and CDR2 as SASEGT.

The chain combines TRBV6-1 with TRBJ1-5; TRBD1 agrees at 9 bases. The ends lost 4 bases at V and 3 bases at J; junction bases unmatched: 4. This CDR3 has 15 amino acids. From germline, CDR1 is MNHNS and CDR2 SASEGT. The CDR3 region has the DNA TGTGCCAGCAGTGGACAGGGGGGGAACAATCAGCCCCAGCATTTT. Translation: CASSGQGGNNQPQHF.

The chain has TRBV6-1 and TRBJ1-1, with no clear D. The V end was cut by 6 bases, the J end by 7 bases, with 3 bases between. CDR1 and CDR2 from the germline V gene are MNHNS and SASEGT. This CDR3 contains 9 residues. CDR3: CASRSEAFF. For the CDR3, the DNA is TGTGCCAGCAGAAGTGAAGCTTTCTTT.

The J gene is TRBJ1-5, the V gene TRBV19; 8 nucleotides agree with TRBD1. The CDR3 is 16 residues long. Germline values: CDR1 LNHDA, CDR2 SQIVND (reference sequence). Trimming removed 5 bases from V and 6 bases from J; junction bases left unmatched: 12. The DNA for the CDR3 is TGTGCCAGTAGTGGAACCCGGACAGGGAGAGTTCAGCCCCAGCATTTT. This translates into CASSGTRTGRVQPQHF.

About this clone: Other DNA sequences of this sample code for an identical CDR3. The chain couples TRBV14 to TRBJ2-7, with 7 bases lining up with TRBD1. J was trimmed by 4 bases and V by 4 bases; bases with no gene match: 7. Germline CDR1 is SGHDN and CDR2 is FVKESK. The CDR3 has 14 amino acids. CDR3 in DNA: TGTGCCAGCAGCCCCCCCGACAGGGATTACGAGCAGTACTTC. This sequence encodes CASSPPDRDYEQYF.